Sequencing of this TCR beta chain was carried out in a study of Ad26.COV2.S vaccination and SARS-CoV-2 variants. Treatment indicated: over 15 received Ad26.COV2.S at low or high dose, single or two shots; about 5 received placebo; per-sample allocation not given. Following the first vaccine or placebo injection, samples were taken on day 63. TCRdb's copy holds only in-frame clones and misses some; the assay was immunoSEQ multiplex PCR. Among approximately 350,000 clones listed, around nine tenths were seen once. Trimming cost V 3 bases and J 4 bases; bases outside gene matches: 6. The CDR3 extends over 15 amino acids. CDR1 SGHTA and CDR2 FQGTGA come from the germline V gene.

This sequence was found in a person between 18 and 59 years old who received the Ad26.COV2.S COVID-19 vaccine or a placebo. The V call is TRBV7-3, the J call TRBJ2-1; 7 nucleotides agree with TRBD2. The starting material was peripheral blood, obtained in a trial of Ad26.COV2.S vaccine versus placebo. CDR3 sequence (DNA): TGTGCCAGCAGCTTCCACCGGGGGGAATACAATGAGCAGTTCTTC. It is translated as CASSFHRGEYNEQFF.